This T cell receptor beta chain emerged from a study of cytomegalovirus exposure and HLA in healthy donors. Looking at the study overall: In an earlier analysis, 90 million to 130 million unique TCR beta sequences were found from 150 million to 200 million T cells. Early on, a data release was issued that held about 85 million unique TCRs from HLA-typed donors.

Trimming took off 7 bases at V and 0 bases at J, with 11 bases between the two ends. CDR1 SQVTM and CDR2 ANQGSEA come from the germline V gene. The CDR3 length is 13 residues. 13 Jbeta primers and 60 Vbeta primers were used for the PCR. Sequenced by immunoSEQ multiplex PCR; TCRdb stores in-frame clones only, minus some. The top ten clones hold over 2.5% of a sample with some 65,000 clones, about 72% of them seen once. Donors in the study were healthy people who gave bone marrow. In regard to this clone: Its antigen is undetermined.

Findings and limits, study-wide: As immune exposure information, only CMV serostatus was available.

Sequencing used PBMCs. The chain combines TRBV29-1 with TRBJ2-3; D is perhaps TRBD1 (5 bases). The receptor was derived from a girl between 10 and 17 years old in good health and CMV-seropositive. The CDR3 is CSAMDNSTDTQYF. CDR3 bases: TGCAGCGCCATGGACAACAGCACAGATACGCAGTATTTT.